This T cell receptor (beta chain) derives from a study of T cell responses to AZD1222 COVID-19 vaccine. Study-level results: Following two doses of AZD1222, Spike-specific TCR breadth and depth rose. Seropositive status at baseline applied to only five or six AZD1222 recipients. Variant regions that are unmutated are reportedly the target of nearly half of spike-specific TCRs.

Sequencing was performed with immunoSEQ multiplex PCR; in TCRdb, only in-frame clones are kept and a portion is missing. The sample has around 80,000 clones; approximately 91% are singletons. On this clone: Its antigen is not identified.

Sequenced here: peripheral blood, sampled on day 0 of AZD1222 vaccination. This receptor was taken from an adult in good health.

This CDR3 is CASSSGAENSPLHF. The CDR3 DNA reads as TGTGCCAGCAGTTCAGGGGCAGAGAATTCACCCCTCCACTTT. The chain recombines TRBV6-1 with TRBJ1-6, with D possibly being TRBD1 (6 bases). Germline V CDR1 and CDR2: MNHNS, SASEGT. With 5 bases removed from V and 7 bases from J, the gap between germline ends came to 12 bases. The CDR3 is 14 amino acids.